This is a list of T cell receptor beta chains from one sample in a study of cytomegalovirus exposure and HLA in healthy donors. Sequencing was performed with immunoSEQ multiplex PCR; in TCRdb, only in-frame clones are kept and a portion is missing. The sample comprises 62,000 or so clones, 65% to 90% of which are singletons, and 4.3% rests with the top ten. The sequenced sample consisted of PBMCs. The receptors shown here come from a man aged 30-40 years in good health and CMV-seronegative. CDR3s leave out the opening cysteine and the closing phenylalanine or tryptophan. A row's size may be missing; if present it is once, few, many or a size class.

V gene,clone size,J gene,CDR3 protein
TRBV20-1,-,TRBJ1-2,SASHRGYT
TRBV19,-,TRBJ1-5,ASSPGTGSGRPQH
TRBV11-2,-,TRBJ1-4,ASSQGQGATNEKLF
TRBV5-4,-,TRBJ2-3,ASSLHNTDTQY
TRBV18,-,TRBJ2-4,ASSPGSAGVKNIQY
TRBV18,-,TRBJ2-1,ASSPTGNEQF
TRBV2,few,TRBJ2-7,ASSFITGGQGGEQY
TRBV27,-,TRBJ2-2,ASSLSKRGGHPGELF
TRBV7-9,-,TRBJ1-1,ASNDQGYTEAF
TRBV5-5,-,TRBJ2-5,ASTTREEETQY
TRBV16,-,TRBJ2-7,ASSQDKFSSYEQY
TRBV4-3,-,TRBJ1-1,ASSPTRQNEAF
TRBV5-1,-,TRBJ2-5,ASSLKGGETQY
TRBV7-9,few,TRBJ2-5,ASSPGQVGETQY
TRBV12-5,-,TRBJ2-5,ASRGDVGEETQY
TRBV12-5,-,TRBJ2-1,ASGSLQEAGVSEQF
TRBV30,once,TRBJ1-2,AWRGGLRESGYGYT
TRBV6-1,-,TRBJ2-7,ASSEGAPYEQY
TRBV11-2,-,TRBJ2-1,ASSKTSGLNEQF
TRBV9,-,TRBJ2-5,ASSVRTGSETQY
TRBV6-6,-,TRBJ1-5,ASSRTGSNQPQH
TRBV18,-,TRBJ1-1,ASSPVDSGTEAF
TRBV7-2,-,TRBJ2-7,ASSSTGGGEQY
TRBV5-1,-,TRBJ2-1,ASSTTGFNEQF
TRBV6-5,-,TRBJ1-1,ASSYRTGGEEAF
TRBV19,-,TRBJ1-6,ASSPPVDSPLH
TRBV28,-,TRBJ1-2,ASRTDSLGFYGYT
TRBV2,-,TRBJ2-1,ASSERLAARGSQF
TRBV5-1,-,TRBJ2-2,ASSLVAGNTGELF
TRBV5-5,-,TRBJ2-3,ASSLGVGQPSTDTQY
TRBV5-5,-,TRBJ2-7,ASSYTSGGTYEQY
TRBV25-1,-,TRBJ2-1,ASRRQGPDNEQF
TRBV4-3,-,TRBJ2-5,ASSPAGQGGQETQY
TRBV18,-,TRBJ2-7,ASSPPSGQGYEQY
TRBV9,-,TRBJ1-6,ASSVGQGILRSPLH
TRBV7-2,few,TRBJ2-4,ASSLAGQSTHSTYIQY
TRBV6-6,few,TRBJ1-2,ASSYSDRAAGYT
TRBV10-3,-,TRBJ1-2,AISESGQGGFT
TRBV5-1,-,TRBJ2-3,ASTTGEFTDTQY
TRBV7-6,-,TRBJ1-5,ASSLQGNQPQH